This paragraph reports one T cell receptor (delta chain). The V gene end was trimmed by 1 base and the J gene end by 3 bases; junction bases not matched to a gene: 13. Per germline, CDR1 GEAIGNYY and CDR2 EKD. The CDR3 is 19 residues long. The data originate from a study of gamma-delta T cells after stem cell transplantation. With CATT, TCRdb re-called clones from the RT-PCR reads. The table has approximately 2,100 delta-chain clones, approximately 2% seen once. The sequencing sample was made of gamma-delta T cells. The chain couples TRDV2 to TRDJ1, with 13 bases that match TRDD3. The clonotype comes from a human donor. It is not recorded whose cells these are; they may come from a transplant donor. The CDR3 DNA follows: TGTGCCTGTGACACGTTTGGACTGGGGGATACGGGTACGTCCGATAAACTCATCTTT. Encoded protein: CACDTFGLGDTGTSDKLIF.